This T cell receptor (beta chain) was identified in a study of shared clonotypes between healthy human individuals. As for the study in general: Aged between 18 and 49, the donors were two women and a few men. Study-level findings and limits: Represented diversity, genetic and exposure-history alike, was limited by few donors. Clonotype sharing across a few donors was observed for 4% to 6.5% of naive CD4 clonotypes.

Cells designated naive CD8 were CD45RO-negative and were positively selected for CCR7, with terminally differentiated effector memory CD45RA+ cells excluded. Notes on this clone: Its target is unknown.

The assay was immunoSEQ multiplex PCR, and TCRdb's table has in-frame clones only and misses some. The data contain around 560,000 clones, roughly 95% of them singletons. The CDR3 spans 15 residues. Germline trimming cut 6 bases from V and 9 bases from J; bases unmatched to any gene: 14. Germline values: CDR1 SEHNR, CDR2 FQNEAQ (reference sequence). The sample was naive CD8+ T cells sorted from blood. The TCR sequence derives from a woman in her 30s in good health. The J gene is TRBJ1-5, the V gene TRBV7-9; 7 positions match TRBD1. The CDR3 protein is CASSLGQPDGGPQHF. CDR3 DNA: TGTGCCAGCAGTTTGGGACAGCCCGACGGGGGGCCCCAGCATTTT. The whole variable domain, remainder taken from reference TRBV7-9 and TRBJ1-5, is DTGVSQNPRHKITKRGQNVTFRCDPISEHNRLYWYRQTLGQGPEFLTYFQNEAQLEKSRLLSDRFSAERPKGSFSTLEIQRTEQGDSAMYLCASSLGQPDGGPQHFGDGTRLSIL.